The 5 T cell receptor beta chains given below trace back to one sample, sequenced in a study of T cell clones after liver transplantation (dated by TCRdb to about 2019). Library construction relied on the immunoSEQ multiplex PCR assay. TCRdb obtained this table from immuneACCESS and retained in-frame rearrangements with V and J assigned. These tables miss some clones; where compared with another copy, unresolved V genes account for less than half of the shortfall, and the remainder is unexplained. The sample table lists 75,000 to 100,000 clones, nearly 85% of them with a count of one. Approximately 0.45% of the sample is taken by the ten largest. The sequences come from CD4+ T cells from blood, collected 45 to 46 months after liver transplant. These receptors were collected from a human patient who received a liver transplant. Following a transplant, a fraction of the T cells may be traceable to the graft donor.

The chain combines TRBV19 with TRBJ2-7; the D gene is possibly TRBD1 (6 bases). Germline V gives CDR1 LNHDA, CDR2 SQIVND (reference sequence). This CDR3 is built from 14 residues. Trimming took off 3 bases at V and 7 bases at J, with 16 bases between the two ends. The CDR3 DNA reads TGTGCCAGTAGTATCGGGGACATCCCAGGGGAGCAGTACTTC. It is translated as CASSIGDIPGEQYF.

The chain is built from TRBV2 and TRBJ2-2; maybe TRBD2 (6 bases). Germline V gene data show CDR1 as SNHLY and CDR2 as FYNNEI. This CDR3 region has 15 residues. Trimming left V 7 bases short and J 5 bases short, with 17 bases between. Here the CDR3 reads CASTPERAPTGELFF. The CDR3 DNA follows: TGTGCCAGCACCCCAGAGCGGGCCCCTACCGGGGAGCTGTTTTTT.

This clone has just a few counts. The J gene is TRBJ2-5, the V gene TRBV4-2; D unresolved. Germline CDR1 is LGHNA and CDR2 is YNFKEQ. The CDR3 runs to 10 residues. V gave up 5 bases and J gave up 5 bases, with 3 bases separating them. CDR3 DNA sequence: TGTGCCAGCAGCGGGGAGACCCAGTACTTC. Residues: CASSGETQYF.

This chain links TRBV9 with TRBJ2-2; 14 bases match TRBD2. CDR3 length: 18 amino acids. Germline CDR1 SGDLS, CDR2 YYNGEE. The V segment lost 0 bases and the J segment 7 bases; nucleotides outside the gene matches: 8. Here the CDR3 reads CASSVDLGLAGADGELFF. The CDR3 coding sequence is TGTGCCAGCAGCGTAGATCTGGGACTAGCGGGAGCGGACGGGGAGCTGTTTTTT.

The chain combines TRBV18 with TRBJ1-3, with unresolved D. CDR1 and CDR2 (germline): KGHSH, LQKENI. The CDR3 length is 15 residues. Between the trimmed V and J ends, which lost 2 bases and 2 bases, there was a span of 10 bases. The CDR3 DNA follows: TGTGCCAGCTCACCAGTGGGGAGCACTGGAAACACCATATATTTT. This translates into CASSPVGSTGNTIYF. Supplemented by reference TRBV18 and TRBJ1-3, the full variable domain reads NAGVMQNPRHLVRRRGQEARLRCSPMKGHSHVYWYRQLPEEGLKFMVYLQKENIIDESGMPKERFSAEFPKEGPSILRIQQVVRGDSAAYFCASSPVGSTGNTIYFGEGSWLTVV.